This entry lists 30 T cell receptor beta chains sequenced from one sample in a study of response to subunit inactivated influenza vaccine. TCRdb itself ran the RT-PCR reads through MiXCR, one entry per CDR3 protein. The data show around 540,000 distinct CDR3 sequences, with 10% to 15% seen just once and more than 8.5% held by the top ten. Sequencing was performed on PBMCs from blood, taken on the day of vaccination. Source of these receptors: a man aged 45 to 65 who received an inactivated influenza vaccine.

The genes are TRBV4-1 and TRBJ2-2; 8 bases line up with TRBD1. Germline V gene sequence: CDR1 MGHRA, CDR2 YSYEKL. This CDR3 is built from 17 residues. J was trimmed by 4 bases and V by 3 bases; bases with no gene match: 10. The CDR3 spells CASSQATGTGITGELFF. CDR3 coding DNA: TGCGCCAGCAGCCAGGCCACCGGGACAGGAATCACCGGGGAGCTGTTTTTT.

This clonotype occurred a few times. This chain links TRBV5-1 with TRBJ1-2; tentative D call: TRBD1 (6 bases). The CDR3 totals 14 residues. V lost 0 bases and J lost 6, with 12 bases in between. Germline-derived CDR1 and CDR2 are SGHRS and YFSETQ. The CDR3 bases are TGCGCCAGCAGCTTGGCGGGCAGGGGAGATGGCTACACCTTC. Translated, it gives CASSLAGRGDGYTF.

The rearrangement joins TRBV5-1 to TRBJ2-1, with TRBD2 matching over 12 bases. CDR3 length: 15 residues. The ends lost 4 bases at V and 7 bases at J; junction bases unmatched: 6. Per the germline V gene, CDR1 is SGHRS and CDR2 is YFSETQ. The CDR3 sequence: CASSLLAGGLNEQFF. The DNA for the CDR3 is TGCGCCAGCAGCCTACTAGCGGGGGGTCTTAATGAGCAGTTCTTC.

V and J are TRBV7-2 and TRBJ2-7; 7 bases match TRBD1. CDR1 and CDR2 (germline): SGHTA, FQGNSA. The CDR3 totals 14 residues. V was clipped by 6 bases and J by 3 bases; unmatched bases: 8. The DNA for the CDR3 is TGTGCCAGCAGTACACGGGACAGATTCTACGAGCAGTACTTC. Its protein product is CASSTRDRFYEQYF.

This clonotype has a handful of counts. The chain joins TRBV6-1 to TRBJ1-6, with D maybe TRBD1 (5 bases). The CDR3 covers 15 residues. Germline values: CDR1 MNHNS, CDR2 SASEGT. Trimming took off 0 bases at V and 13 bases at J, with 16 bases between the two ends. In nucleotides, the CDR3 is TGTGCCAGCAGTGAAGCGCTAGGGGCAGCTAGTCCCCTCCACTTT. It encodes CASSEALGAASPLHF.

Comment on this clonotype: One end of the junction is discordant with germline, which a read error may explain. The rearrangement joins TRBV11-2 to TRBJ2-5, with 8 bases lining up with TRBD2. The CDR3 runs to 15 residues. Germline assignment: CDR1 SGHAT and CDR2 FQNNGV. This CDR3 reads CSSSLGSSGTETQYF. The DNA for the CDR3 is TGTTCCAGCAGCTTAGGGAGTAGCGGGACTGAGACCCAGTACTTC.

This clonotype was counted only a few times. The chain carries TRBV27 and TRBJ1-1, with D tentatively TRBD1 (6 bases). The germline gives CDR1 MNHEY, CDR2 SMNVEV (reference sequence). The CDR3 totals 13 residues. With 6 bases removed from V and 4 bases from J, the gap between germline ends came to 12 bases. The CDR3 DNA reads TGTGCCAGCAGATTACAGGGAACCACTGAAGCTTTCTTT. Translated, it gives CASRLQGTTEAFF.

The chain has TRBV12-3 or TRBV12-4 and TRBJ2-5; TRBD1 aligns across 10 bases. With V trimmed by 2 bases and J by 4 bases, 7 bases remained unmatched. The CDR3 is 16 residues long. CDR3 residues: CASSLPGTGDSETQYF. As DNA, the CDR3 is TGTGCCAGCAGTTTACCCGGGACAGGGGATTCAGAGACCCAGTACTTC.

The gene calls are TRBV9 and TRBJ2-5; unclear D gene. The germline V gene has CDR1 SGDLS and CDR2 YYNGEE. V was clipped by 2 bases and J by 3 bases, with 11 bases between them. The CDR3 contains 14 residues. DNA of the CDR3: TGTGCCAGCAGCGTGAGAGGTGGGAAAGAGACCCAGTACTTC. It encodes CASSVRGGKETQYF. The full variable domain, rest sourced from reference TRBV9 and TRBJ2-5, is DSGVTQTPKHLITATGQRVTLRCSPRSGDLSVYWYQQSLDQGLQFLIQYYNGEERAKGNILERFSAQQFPDLHSELNLSSLELGDSALYFCASSVRGGKETQYFGPGTRLLVL.

This clonotype was detected many times. This chain connects TRBV12-3 or TRBV12-4 to TRBJ2-2; TRBD1 matches 9 bases. The V segment lost 6 bases and the J segment 4 bases; nucleotides outside the gene matches: 6. The CDR3 has 15 residues. CDR3 bases: TGTGCCAGCAGACCGGGACAGGGTTTCACCGGGGAGCTGTTTTTT. This encodes CASRPGQGFTGELFF.

The chain is built from TRBV25-1 and TRBJ2-1; 7 positions match TRBD1. Germline loops: CDR1 MGHDK, CDR2 SYGVNS. The CDR3 has 13 residues. After removal of 4 bases from V and 9 bases from J, the junction contained 6 bases not matched to a gene. CDR3 bases: TGTGCCAGCAGTGTGGGACAGTTGGGTGAGCAGTTCTTC. It encodes CASSVGQLGEQFF.

This clonotype was counted many times. The rearrangement joins TRBV4-1 to TRBJ2-5; 8 bases align to TRBD1. This CDR3 region has 14 residues. V was clipped by 4 bases and J by 3 bases; unmatched bases: 4. The germline CDR1 and CDR2 sequences are MGHRA and YSYEKL. CDR3 sequence reads: CASSPLDREETQYF. The DNA of the CDR3 is TGCGCCAGCAGCCCATTGGACAGGGAAGAGACCCAGTACTTC.

The DNA for the CDR3 is TGCAGCCAGAAGGGGGGAAGCACAGATACGCAGTATTTT. Protein sequence: CSQKGGSTDTQYF. The genes are TRBV29-1 and TRBJ2-3; D is possibly TRBD1 or TRBD2 (6 bases each). The CDR3 is made up of 13 amino acids. Germline CDR1 SQVTM, CDR2 ANQGSEA. V shed 8 bases and J shed 0 bases, with 12 bases lying between them.

J is TRBJ2-3 and V is TRBV28; TRBD1 might be the D (6 bases). V gave up 6 bases and J gave up 1 base, with 14 bases separating them. Germline-derived CDR1 and CDR2 are MDHEN and SYDVKM. The CDR3 is 15 amino acids. The CDR3 DNA follows: TGTGCCAGCAGCTACGGACAGTGGCGCACAGATACGCAGTATTTT. As protein: CASSYGQWRTDTQYF.

The chain combines TRBV7-2 with TRBJ2-1; 13 bases agree with TRBD2. The CDR3 loop spans 14 amino acids. J lost 7 bases, V lost 4 bases, and 1 base had no gene match. Germline V lookup: CDR1 SGHTA, CDR2 FQGNSA. Here the CDR3 DNA reads TGTGCCAGCAGCTGGACTAGCGGGAGTAATGAGCAGTTCTTC. Residues: CASSWTSGSNEQFF.

The genes are TRBV12-3 or TRBV12-4 and TRBJ2-3; D possibly corresponds to TRBD2 (5 bases). This CDR3 comprises 16 residues. The V gene lost 3 bases and the J gene lost 0 bases, with 13 bases spanning the gap. CDR3 sequence (DNA): TGTGCCAGCAGTTTTCTCCAGCGGAAGAGCACAGATACGCAGTATTTT. Its protein product is CASSFLQRKSTDTQYF.

The chain recombines TRBV7-3 with TRBJ2-2; D unresolved. V was cut by 3 bases and J by 6 bases, with 8 bases left in between. From germline, CDR1 is SGHTA and CDR2 FQGTGA. The CDR3 runs to 13 residues. This CDR3 is CASSLTDSGELFF. CDR3 DNA: TGTGCCAGCAGCTTGACCGACTCCGGGGAGCTGTTTTTT.

The chain recombines TRBV4-3 with TRBJ2-7; weak D call: TRBD1 (6 bases). The CDR3 spans 14 residues. From germline, CDR1 is LGHNA and CDR2 YSLEER. With 2 bases removed from V and 0 bases from J, the gap between germline ends came to 8 bases. The CDR3 spells CASSQIGGSYEQYF. CDR3 sequence (DNA): TGCGCCAGCAGCCAAATAGGGGGCTCCTACGAGCAGTACTTC.

In its sample, this clonotype was seen a few times. This chain connects TRBV12-3 or TRBV12-4 to TRBJ2-1; TRBD1 might be the D (5 bases). Trimming left V 2 bases short and J 0 bases short, with 11 bases between. The CDR3 length is 16 residues. This chain's CDR3 is CASSLRQDSSYNEQFF. For the CDR3, the DNA is TGTGCCAGCAGTTTAAGGCAAGACAGCTCCTACAATGAGCAGTTCTTC.

The chain uses TRBV5-1 and TRBJ2-1, with 10 bases identical to TRBD2. CDR1 and CDR2 from the germline V gene are SGHRS and YFSETQ. Trimming cost V 6 bases and J 15 bases; bases outside gene matches: 9. The CDR3 runs 12 residues. The CDR3 sequence is CASTNLAGARFF. CDR3 bases: TGCGCCAGCACAAACCTAGCGGGGGCACGGTTCTTC. Full variable domain (rest looked up from reference TRBV5-1 and TRBJ2-1): KAGVTQTPRYLIKTRGQQVTLSCSPISGHRSVSWYQQTPGQGLQFLFEYFSETQRNKGNFPGRFSGRQFSNSRSEMNVSTLELGDSALYLCASTNLAGARFFGPGTRLTVL.

This clonotype was found a few times. This chain links TRBV12-3 or TRBV12-4 with TRBJ2-1; 10 nucleotides line up with TRBD1. V shed 6 bases, J shed 8 bases, and the junction held 7 bases outside the gene matches. CDR3 size: 14 residues. CDR3 residues: CASRRQGAYDEQFF. The CDR3 nucleotides read TGTGCCAGCAGAAGACAGGGGGCGTATGATGAGCAGTTCTTC.

V usage is TRBV15 and J usage is TRBJ1-1; no clear D. V shed 8 bases and J shed 1 base, with 20 bases lying between them. The CDR3 loop spans 16 amino acids. CDR1 and CDR2 (germline): LNHNV, YYDKDF (reference sequence). The DNA of the CDR3 is TGTGCCACCGGCTACGAGAGGGATCGACCGAACACTGAAGCTTTCTTT. It specifies CATGYERDRPNTEAFF.

This clonotype was detected only a few times. The chain uses TRBV12-3 or TRBV12-4 and TRBJ1-5; 8 positions match TRBD1. CDR3 length: 15 residues. Unmatched junction bases numbered 5, after V lost 6 bases and J lost 1 base. The CDR3 coding sequence is TGTGCCAGCAGCGGACAGGGAATAAGCAATCAGCCCCAGCATTTT. Its protein product is CASSGQGISNQPQHF.

This clonotype was detected only a few times. This chain joins TRBV28 and TRBJ2-4, with 7 bases fitting TRBD2. Germline CDR1 and CDR2: MDHEN and SYDVKM. With V trimmed by 2 bases and J by 0 bases, 1 base remained unmatched. This CDR3 spans 15 amino acids. The DNA for the CDR3 is TGTGCCAGCAGTTTACCTAGCGGAGCCAAAAACATTCAGTACTTC. Translating it yields CASSLPSGAKNIQYF.

This clonotype occurred a few times. The chain uses TRBV2 and TRBJ1-1; a possible D gene is TRBD1 (5 bases). There are 14 residues in the CDR3. With 5 bases removed from V and 4 bases from J, the gap between germline ends came to 14 bases. Germline assignment: CDR1 SNHLY and CDR2 FYNNEI. The CDR3 sequence: CASSYTRVATEAFF. The CDR3 nucleotides are TGTGCCAGCAGTTACACCAGGGTTGCCACTGAAGCTTTCTTT.

The chain links TRBV6-1 to TRBJ2-7; D might be TRBD1 (6 bases). This CDR3 region has 15 residues. V shed 6 bases and J shed 7 bases, with 22 bases lying between them. CDR1 is MNHNS, CDR2 SASEGT, per germline. The CDR3 loop is CASSPTGTSTGEQYF. The CDR3 nucleotides read TGTGCCAGCAGCCCGACAGGAACCTCGACGGGAGAGCAGTACTTC.

The V and J genes are TRBV20-1 and TRBJ2-5, with 11 bases matching TRBD1. Trimming took 5 bases from V and 2 from J; bases not matched to a gene: 13. The germline V gene encodes CDR1 DFQATT and CDR2 SNEGSKA (reference sequence). The CDR3 is made up of 17 amino acids. CDR3 DNA: TGCAGTGCTGAGAGAGGGACAGGGGGAGAGGGGCAAGAGACCCAGTACTTC. Its translation is CSAERGTGGEGQETQYF.

This clonotype has at least ten counts. The rearrangement joins TRBV4-2 to TRBJ2-3; D perhaps matches TRBD1 (5 bases). The CDR3 is made up of 13 amino acids. Germline values: CDR1 LGHNA, CDR2 YNFKEQ. Trimming shortened V by 3 bases and J by 4 bases, and 8 bases separated the two germline ends. This CDR3 is CASSQGLADTQYF. The CDR3 DNA reads as TGTGCCAGCAGCCAGGGGCTCGCAGATACGCAGTATTTT.

The chain has TRBV18 and TRBJ2-2; D is undetermined. Trimming removed 2 bases at V and 0 bases at J, with 7 bases between. This CDR3 spans 15 amino acids. Per germline, CDR1 KGHSH and CDR2 LQKENI. DNA of the CDR3: TGTGCCAGCTCACCAGTACAAACGAACACCGGGGAGCTGTTTTTT. Translated, it gives CASSPVQTNTGELFF.

V is TRBV2 and J is TRBJ1-1; 9 bases agree with TRBD1. This CDR3 region has 14 residues. The V and J ends lost 9 bases and 1 base, in that order; junction bases with no gene match: 6. Looked up from germline, CDR1 is SNHLY and CDR2 is FYNNEI. CDR3 nucleotides: TGTGCCAGTCAAAACAGGGGGCCGAACACTGAAGCTTTCTTT. It encodes CASQNRGPNTEAFF.